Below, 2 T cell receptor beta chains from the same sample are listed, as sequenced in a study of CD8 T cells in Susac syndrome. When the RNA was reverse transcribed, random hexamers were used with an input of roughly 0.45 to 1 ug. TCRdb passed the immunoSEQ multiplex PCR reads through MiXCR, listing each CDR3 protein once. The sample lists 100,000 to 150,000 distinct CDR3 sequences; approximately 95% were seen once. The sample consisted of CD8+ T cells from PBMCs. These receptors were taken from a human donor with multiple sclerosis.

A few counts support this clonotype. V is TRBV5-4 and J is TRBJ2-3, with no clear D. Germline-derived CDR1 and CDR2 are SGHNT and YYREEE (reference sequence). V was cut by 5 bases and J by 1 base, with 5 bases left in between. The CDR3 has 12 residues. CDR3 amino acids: CASRQGTDTQYF. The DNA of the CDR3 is TGTGCCAGCAGGCAGGGCACAGATACGCAGTATTTT.

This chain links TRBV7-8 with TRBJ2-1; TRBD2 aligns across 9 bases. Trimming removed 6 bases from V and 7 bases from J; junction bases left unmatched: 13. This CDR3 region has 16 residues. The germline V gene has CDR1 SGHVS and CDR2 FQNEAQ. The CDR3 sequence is CASRAGAGGLKNEQFF. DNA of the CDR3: TGTGCCAGCAGAGCAGGGGCGGGGGGGCTGAAGAATGAGCAGTTCTTC.